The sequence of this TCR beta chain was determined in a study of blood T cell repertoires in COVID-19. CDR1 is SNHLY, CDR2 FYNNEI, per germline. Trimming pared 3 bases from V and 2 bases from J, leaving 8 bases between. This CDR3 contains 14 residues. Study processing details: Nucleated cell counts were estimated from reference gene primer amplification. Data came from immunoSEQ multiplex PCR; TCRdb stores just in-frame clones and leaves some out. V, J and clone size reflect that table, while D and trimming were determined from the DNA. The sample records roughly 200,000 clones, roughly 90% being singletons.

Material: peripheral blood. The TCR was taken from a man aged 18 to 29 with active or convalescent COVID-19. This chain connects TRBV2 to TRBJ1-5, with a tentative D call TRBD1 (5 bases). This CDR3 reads CASSDGGGNQPQHF. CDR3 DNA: TGTGCCAGCAGTGACGGGGGGGGCAATCAGCCCCAGCATTTT.